The entry below describes one TCR beta chain. The method was immunoSEQ multiplex PCR; TCRdb's version includes in-frame clones alone and lacks a portion of them. The repertoire holds 200,000 to 250,000 clones, with roughly 84% as singletons. The source of the sample is a study of blood T cell repertoires in COVID-19. V lost 3 bases to trimming and J lost 4 bases; unmatched junction nucleotides: 3. CDR1 KGHSH and CDR2 LQKENI come from the germline V gene. The CDR3 extends over 16 amino acids. This clonotype was obtained from a woman aged 40 to 55 who had recovered from COVID-19. The chain combines TRBV18 with TRBJ2-6, with 10 nucleotides matching TRBD1. Sequenced material: PBMCs or T cells enriched from blood (not recorded which). CDR3 nucleotide sequence: TGTGCCAGCTCACCGGGGACAGGGGCCGGGGCCAACGTCCTGACTTTC. This translates into CASSPGTGAGANVLTF.